Listed below are T cell receptor beta chains from one sample, sequenced in a study of T cells expressing NK-cell markers. Reprocessing the 5' RACE reads, TCRdb reports a single entry for every CDR3 protein and omits DNA. The sample yields about 260,000 distinct CDR3 sequences, of which the top ten take up about 4.2%. Sequencing input: blood T cells: a sorted CD56 or NKG2C T cell subset, CD4+ or CD8+ T cells, or bulk PBMC T cells (not recorded which). Every receptor here comes from a woman aged 18 to 75 in good health. CDR3s include the opening cysteine and the closing phenylalanine or tryptophan.

v_gene	j_gene	CDR3aa
TRBV9	TRBJ2-4	CASSPSGLAKNIQYF
TRBV2	TRBJ1-5	CASSTRQRINQPQHF
TRBV18	TRBJ2-1	CASSPRVVAGGYPSYNEQFF
TRBV6-6	TRBJ1-2	CASVRRGGGYTF
TRBV24-1	TRBJ2-1	CATSDSRQGNEQFF
TRBV20-1	TRBJ2-5	CSAIPTAGLGKTQYF
TRBV20-1	TRBJ2-7	CSVPDGSSYEQYF
TRBV7-9	TRBJ2-3	CASSREGAGGTDTQYF
TRBV3-1	TRBJ1-1	CASSPLPGQGIGNTEAFF
TRBV28	TRBJ1-1	CASSPGRLNTEAFF
TRBV12-3/TRBV12-4	TRBJ2-1	CASNPPGLATNEQFF
TRBV11-1	TRBJ2-6	CATDNQGTGANVLTF
TRBV7-2	TRBJ1-6	CASSSGQKNSPLHF
TRBV20-1	TRBJ1-1	CSASGTGNEAFF
TRBV3-1	TRBJ2-1	CASSHLDSGEQFF
TRBV12-3/TRBV12-4	TRBJ1-1	CASTERGPLNTEAFF
TRBV6-1	TRBJ2-2	CASSSTETNTGELFF
TRBV6-2/TRBV6-3	TRBJ2-5	CASSGPGGRSETQYF
TRBV6-1	TRBJ2-5	CATRTSRAETQYF
TRBV6-5	TRBJ1-1	CASSSRGEGTEAFF
TRBV7-9	TRBJ1-1	CASSQGQKGGAFF
TRBV6-5	TRBJ2-3	CASSWPGPPATQYF
TRBV12-3/TRBV12-4	TRBJ2-7	CASSLNRASYEQYF
TRBV10-3	TRBJ2-5	CAISEGGLEETQYF
TRBV9	TRBJ1-4	CASSVGPAAGLNEKLFF
TRBV5-6	TRBJ2-7	CASSLGGRASYEQYF
TRBV7-2	TRBJ1-3	CASSSTGGAGNTIYF
TRBV20-1	TRBJ2-3	CSASSGTFTDTQYF
TRBV12-3/TRBV12-4	TRBJ2-3	CASSLGGGGDTQHF
TRBV30	TRBJ2-3	CAWFRGSTDTQYF
TRBV3-1	TRBJ2-5	CASSLERGGQETQYF
TRBV2	TRBJ2-1	CASSLAVSSNEQFF